These T cell receptor beta chains were read from a single sample in a study of cytomegalovirus exposure and HLA in healthy donors. Some clones are missing from TCRdb's copy, which holds only in-frame ones; the method was immunoSEQ multiplex PCR. The table shows more than 90,000 clones, with roughly 70% occurring only once. Sequenced: PBMCs. These receptors came from a man aged 45-60 years in good health and CMV-seronegative. The CDR3 runs from the conserved cysteine through the conserved F or W. Each record gives: clone size, D gene, J gene, V gene, CDR3 DNA, CDR3 protein. The D gene is left open where the match is weak. Part of the rows lack a size; the others show once, few, many or a class for expanded clones.

NA	TRBD1	TRBJ2-6	TRBV7-6	TGTGCCAGCAGCACCCAGGGGGCTGGGGCCAACGTCCTGACTTTC	CASSTQGAGANVLTF
NA	NA	TRBJ1-3	TRBV4-1	TGCGCCAGCAGCCAAGGTATCTCTGGAAACACCATATATTTT	CASSQGISGNTIYF
NA	TRBD2	TRBJ2-2	TRBV5-1	TGCGCCAGCAGCGGCGGACTAGCGGGAGCATCCGGGGAGCTGTTTTTT	CASSGGLAGASGELFF
NA	NA	TRBJ2-7	TRBV19	TGTGCCAGTAGTTCCCGGGAACACCCCTACGAGCAGTACTTC	CASSSREHPYEQYF
NA	TRBD1	TRBJ1-6	TRBV2	TGTGCCAGCAGTTCCGGGACAGTAAATTCACCCCTCCACTTT	CASSSGTVNSPLHF
NA	TRBD2	TRBJ2-2	TRBV11-3	TGTGCCAGCAGCATTAGCGGGAGCGCCGGGGAGCTGTTTTTT	CASSISGSAGELFF
NA	TRBD2	TRBJ2-7	TRBV28	TGTGCCAGCAGACCCTATTTAGCGGGGGGGAATTACGAGCAGTACTTC	CASRPYLAGGNYEQYF
NA	NA	TRBJ2-1	TRBV13	TGTGCCAGCAGCCTGGGCGTCCAGAGCTCTGAGCAGTTCTTC	CASSLGVQSSEQFF
NA	TRBD1	TRBJ1-1	TRBV30	TGTGCCTGGGGACAGGGGAACACTGAAGCTTTCTTT	CAWGQGNTEAFF
NA	TRBD2	TRBJ2-7	TRBV7-2	TGTGCCAGCAGCTGGACTAGCGGGAGTGGCGAGCAGTACTTC	CASSWTSGSGEQYF
NA	NA	TRBJ1-3	TRBV6-1	TGTGCCAGCAGTGAAGGCTACTTCAACTCTGGAAACACCATATATTTT	CASSEGYFNSGNTIYF
NA	NA	TRBJ2-1	TRBV9	TGTGCCAGCACCGCCCCCGGGGGTGAGCAGTTCTTC	CASTAPGGEQFF
NA	TRBD1	TRBJ1-5	TRBV6-5	TGTGCCAGCAGTTACGACAGGGGACAGCCCCAGCATTTT	CASSYDRGQPQHF
once	NA	TRBJ2-3	TRBV28	TGTGCCAGCACCGAACGGGGTTTTGGGTCCACAGATACGCAGTATTTT	CASTERGFGSTDTQYF
NA	NA	TRBJ1-4	TRBV6-1	TGTGCCAGCAGTAATCACAGGGATGGTGGTGAAAAACTGTTTTTT	CASSNHRDGGEKLFF
few	NA	TRBJ2-7	TRBV21-1	TGTGCCAGCAGCGTTCGACAGCCTACCCCCTACGAGCAGTACTTC	CASSVRQPTPYEQYF
few	NA	TRBJ1-1	TRBV5-1	TGCGCCAGCAGCTTCGGCCAGGGTCTTTCTTTCTTT	CASSFGQGLSFF
NA	TRBD1	TRBJ1-1	TRBV28	TGTGCCAGCAGCCGGGACAGTAACACTGAAGCTTTCTTT	CASSRDSNTEAFF
NA	TRBD2	TRBJ2-5	TRBV7-3	TGTGCCAGCAGCTTAGGGCGGGGGGAGACCCAGTACTTC	CASSLGRGETQYF
NA	TRBD1	TRBJ1-2	TRBV7-8	TGTGCCAGCAGCTTAGGGGGGACAGGGGGCATGAGCTACACCTTC	CASSLGGTGGMSYTF
NA	NA	TRBJ2-5	TRBV5-8	TGTGCCAGCAGCCGGAGAACGAAGGGGGGGGAGACCCAGTACTTC	CASSRRTKGGETQYF
NA	TRBD1	TRBJ1-2	TRBV28	TGTGCCAGCAGGGGGACAGGCGTCGCCTATGGCTACACCTTC	CASRGTGVAYGYTF
NA	TRBD2	TRBJ2-7	TRBV6-1	TGTGCCAGCAGTGTCGGGGCGGGGGGACGAAGCTCCTACGAGCAGTACTTC	CASSVGAGGRSSYEQYF
few	NA	TRBJ1-5	TRBV30	TGTGCCTGGAGTGCGGGGAGAGAAGGTCAGCCCCAGCATTTT	CAWSAGREGQPQHF
few	NA	TRBJ1-5	TRBV6-4	TGTGCCAGCAGTTACTCGGAACAGGGACAGCCCCAGCATTTT	CASSYSEQGQPQHF
NA	NA	TRBJ1-6	TRBV5-4	TGTGCCAGCAGCTTGGTGGGCAGCTTTAATTCACCCCTCCACTTT	CASSLVGSFNSPLHF
NA	NA	TRBJ2-3	TRBV5-1	TGCGCCAGCAGCACCCGGGACTCGAGGGTGGATACGCAGTATTTT	CASSTRDSRVDTQYF
NA	NA	TRBJ2-7	TRBV5-4	TGTGCCAGCAGCTTGGGTGGCCGGGGTGGTGCCTACGAGCAGTACTTC	CASSLGGRGGAYEQYF
NA	NA	TRBJ1-4	TRBV28	TGTGCCAGCAGTCCAAAGACAGGTGTTAATGAAAAACTGTTTTTT	CASSPKTGVNEKLFF
NA	TRBD2	TRBJ2-2	TRBV11-2	TGTGCCAGCAGCCCACGGGGGGTAGCGGGAGAAACCGGGGAGCTGTTTTTT	CASSPRGVAGETGELFF
NA	TRBD2	TRBJ2-1	TRBV30	TGTGCCTGGACTAAGCGGGGGGTCAATGAGCAGTTCTTC	CAWTKRGVNEQFF
NA	TRBD2	TRBJ2-3	TRBV10-1	TGCGCCAGCAGCCCGACTAGCGGACGCACAGATACGCAGTATTTT	CASSPTSGRTDTQYF
NA	TRBD2	TRBJ2-7	TRBV5-1	TGCGCCAGCAGCCCGTCAGCGGGGTACTCCTACGAGCAGTACTTC	CASSPSAGYSYEQYF
NA	NA	TRBJ1-2	TRBV7-9	TGTTCCAGCAGCCCCGTAGCTAACTATGGCTACACCTTC	CSSSPVANYGYTF
once	TRBD1	TRBJ2-7	TRBV11-2	TGTGCCAGCAGCTTAGTGCCCGACAGGGCCGAGCAGTACTTC	CASSLVPDRAEQYF
NA	NA	TRBJ1-4	TRBV7-6	TGTGCCAGCAGCTCGTTAATAGATGAAAAACTGTTTTTT	CASSSLIDEKLFF
NA	TRBD1	TRBJ1-2	TRBV19	TGTGCCAGTAGTATAGTCACAGGGGGAATCTATGGCTACACCTTC	CASSIVTGGIYGYTF
NA	TRBD1	TRBJ2-5	TRBV7-8	TGTGCCAGCAGCTTAAGACAGGGGCAGGCCCAGTACTTC	CASSLRQGQAQYF
NA	NA	TRBJ2-5	TRBV7-3	TGTGCCAGCAGTCCTGTCGGGGGAGAGACCCAGTACTTC	CASSPVGGETQYF
once	TRBD2	TRBJ2-1	TRBV7-8	TGTGCCAGCAGCCTACGACTAGCGGGAGGGCAAGGTGAGCAGTTCTTC	CASSLRLAGGQGEQFF
NA	TRBD1	TRBJ1-1	TRBV6-5	TGTGCCAGCAGTTACTTGACAGGGGGGGAAACTGAAGCTTTCTTT	CASSYLTGGETEAFF
NA	NA	TRBJ1-2	TRBV2	TGTGCCAGCCCAAGGGGAGGGAACTATGGCTACACCTTC	CASPRGGNYGYTF
once	NA	TRBJ2-5	TRBV6-6	TGTGCCAGCAGTTACGGCAGCCAAGAGACCCAGTACTTC	CASSYGSQETQYF
few	TRBD1	TRBJ1-2	TRBV6-5	TGTGCCAGCAGGGAACAGGGGCTTGCGTTTGGCTACACCTTC	CASREQGLAFGYTF
NA	TRBD2	TRBJ2-7	TRBV29-1	TGCAGCGGGACTAGCGGGGCCGAGCAGTACTTC	CSGTSGAEQYF
NA	NA	TRBJ2-3	TRBV6-1	TGTGCCAGCAGTGACCGGGGAGGCACAGATACGCAGTATTTT	CASSDRGGTDTQYF
NA	TRBD1	TRBJ2-2	TRBV5-4	TGTGCCAGCAGCTTGGGGGGACAGCTCACCGGGGAGCTGTTTTTT	CASSLGGQLTGELFF
NA	TRBD1	TRBJ1-5	TRBV28	TGTGCCAGCAGTTTTGGGGACAGGGGGCATCAGCCCCAGCATTTT	CASSFGDRGHQPQHF